This T cell receptor beta chain was captured by sequencing in a study of blood T cells in healthy people across ages. Study-wide context: When template switching was applied, about one barcoded beta molecule was captured per two T cells. Study-level results: Roughly linear age-related decline in beta diversity appeared, significant by age 40.

A second PCR of roughly 7 to 11 cycles used a sample-barcoded 5' primer and a J-beta primer mix. TCRdb called the 5' RACE reads again in MiXCR, with one record for every CDR3 protein. The data show around 2 million distinct CDR3 sequences, 35% to 50% seen once. Germline CDR1 and CDR2: WSHSY and SAAADI. CDR3 length: 18 residues. V lost 10 bases, J lost 2 bases, and 19 bases stayed unmatched. This clonotype was observed a handful of times. Its antigen is unidentified. The sequencing sample was made of blood. This sequence joins TRBV10-2 and TRBJ2-3; 9 bases line up with TRBD1. The clonotype comes from a human donor in good health. The chain's CDR3 is CATEEGQGFFPPTDTQYF. As DNA, the CDR3 is TGCGCCACCGAGGAGGGACAGGGATTTTTCCCGCCCACAGATACGCAGTATTTT.